Sequencing of this TCR beta chain was carried out in a study of blood T cell repertoires in COVID-19. The CDR3 covers 13 residues. Germline-derived CDR1 and CDR2 are SGHNT and YYREEE (reference sequence). V was clipped by 1 base and J by 4 bases, with 8 bases between them. Produced via immunoSEQ multiplex PCR; TCRdb's table is partial and in-frame only. Of 200,000 to 250,000 clones detected, about 82% appear once; the ten largest clones hold approximately 2%. The chain is built from TRBV5-4 and TRBJ1-1, with D possibly TRBD1 on 5 matching bases. Specimen: PBMCs or T cells enriched from blood (not recorded which). The TCR sequence derives from a woman between 50 and 59 years old who had recovered from COVID-19. CDR3 nucleotide sequence: TGTGCCAGCAGCTTGCAAGGGGTCACTGAAGCTTTCTTT. Translation: CASSLQGVTEAFF.